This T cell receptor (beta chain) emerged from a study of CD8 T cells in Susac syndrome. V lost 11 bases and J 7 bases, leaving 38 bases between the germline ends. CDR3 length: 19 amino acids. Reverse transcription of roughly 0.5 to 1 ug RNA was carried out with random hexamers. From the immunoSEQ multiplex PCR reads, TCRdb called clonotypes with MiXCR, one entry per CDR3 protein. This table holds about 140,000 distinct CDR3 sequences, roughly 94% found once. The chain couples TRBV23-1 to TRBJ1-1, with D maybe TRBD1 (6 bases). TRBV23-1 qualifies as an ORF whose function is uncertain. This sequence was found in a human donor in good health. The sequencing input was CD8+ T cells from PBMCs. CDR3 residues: CAAYRDHCHHPGYYLEAFF. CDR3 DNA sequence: TGCGCCGCCTACAGGGATCACTGTCATCATCCCGGCTATTACCTTGAAGCTTTCTTT.